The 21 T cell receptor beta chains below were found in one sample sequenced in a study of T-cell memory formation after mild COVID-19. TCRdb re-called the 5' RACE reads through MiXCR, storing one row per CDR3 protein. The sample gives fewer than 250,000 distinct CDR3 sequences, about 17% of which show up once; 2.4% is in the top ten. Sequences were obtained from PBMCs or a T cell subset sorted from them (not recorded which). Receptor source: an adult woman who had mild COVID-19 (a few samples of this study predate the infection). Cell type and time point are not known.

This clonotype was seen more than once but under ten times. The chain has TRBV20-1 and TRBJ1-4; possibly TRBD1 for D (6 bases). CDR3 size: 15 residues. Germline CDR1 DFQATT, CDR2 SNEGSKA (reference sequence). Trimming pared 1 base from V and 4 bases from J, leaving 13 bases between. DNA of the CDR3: TGCAGTGCTAGAGCCCCCGGGACAAATAATGAAAAACTGTTTTTT. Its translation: CSARAPGTNNEKLFF.

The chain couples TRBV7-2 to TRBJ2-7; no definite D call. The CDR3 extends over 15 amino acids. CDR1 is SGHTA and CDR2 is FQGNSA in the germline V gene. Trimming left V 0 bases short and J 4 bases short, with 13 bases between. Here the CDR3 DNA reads TGTGCCAGCAGCTTAGCGGGCATAGGCACATACGAGCAGTACTTC. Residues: CASSLAGIGTYEQYF.

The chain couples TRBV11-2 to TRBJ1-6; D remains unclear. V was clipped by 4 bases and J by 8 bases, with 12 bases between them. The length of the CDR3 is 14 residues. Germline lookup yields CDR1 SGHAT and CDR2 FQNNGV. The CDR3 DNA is TGTGCCAGCAGCTCCCGGGCAGCCGATTCACCCCTCCACTTT. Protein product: CASSSRAADSPLHF.

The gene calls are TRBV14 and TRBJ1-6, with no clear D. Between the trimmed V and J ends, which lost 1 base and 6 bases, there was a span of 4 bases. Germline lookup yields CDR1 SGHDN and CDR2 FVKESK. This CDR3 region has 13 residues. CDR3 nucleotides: TGTGCCAGCAGCCAAGTGGCTAATTCACCCCTCCACTTT. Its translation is CASSQVANSPLHF.

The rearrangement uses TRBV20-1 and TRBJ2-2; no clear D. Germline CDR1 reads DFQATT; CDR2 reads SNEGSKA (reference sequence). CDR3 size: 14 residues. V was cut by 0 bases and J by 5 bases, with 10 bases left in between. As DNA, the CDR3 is TGCAGTGCTAGAGAGGAGTTATTGACCGGGGAGCTGTTTTTT. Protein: CSAREELLTGELFF.

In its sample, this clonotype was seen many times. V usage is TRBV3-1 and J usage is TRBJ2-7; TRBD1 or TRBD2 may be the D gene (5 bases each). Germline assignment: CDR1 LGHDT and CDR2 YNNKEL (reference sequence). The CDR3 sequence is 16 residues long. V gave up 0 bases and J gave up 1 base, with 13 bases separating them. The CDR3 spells CASSQDRDRPSYEQYF. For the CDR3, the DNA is TGTGCCAGCAGCCAAGACCGGGACCGTCCTTCCTACGAGCAGTACTTC.

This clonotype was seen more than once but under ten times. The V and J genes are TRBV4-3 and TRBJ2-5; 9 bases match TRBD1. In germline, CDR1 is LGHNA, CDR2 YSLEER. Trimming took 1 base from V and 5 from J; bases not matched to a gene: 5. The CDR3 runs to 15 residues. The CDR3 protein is CASSQAGTGWETQYF. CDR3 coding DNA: TGCGCCAGCAGCCAAGCAGGGACAGGGTGGGAGACCCAGTACTTC.

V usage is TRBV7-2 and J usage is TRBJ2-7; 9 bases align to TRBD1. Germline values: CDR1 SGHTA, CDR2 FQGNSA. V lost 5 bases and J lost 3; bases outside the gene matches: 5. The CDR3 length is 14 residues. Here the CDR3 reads CASSTGTGSYEQYF. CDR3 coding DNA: TGTGCCAGCAGCACCGGGACAGGGAGCTACGAGCAGTACTTC.

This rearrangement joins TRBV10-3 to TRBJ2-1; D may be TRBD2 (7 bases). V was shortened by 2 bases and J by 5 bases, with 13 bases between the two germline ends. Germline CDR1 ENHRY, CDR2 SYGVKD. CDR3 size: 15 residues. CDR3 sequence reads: CAISEMGGAHNEQFF. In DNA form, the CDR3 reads TGTGCCATCAGTGAGATGGGGGGGGCCCACAATGAGCAGTTCTTC.

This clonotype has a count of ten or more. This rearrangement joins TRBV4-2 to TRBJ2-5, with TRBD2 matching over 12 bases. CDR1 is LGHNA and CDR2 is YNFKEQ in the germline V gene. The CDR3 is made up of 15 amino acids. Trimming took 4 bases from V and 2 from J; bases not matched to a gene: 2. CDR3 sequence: CASSPGLAGQETQYF. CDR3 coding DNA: TGTGCCAGCAGCCCAGGACTAGCGGGACAAGAGACCCAGTACTTC.

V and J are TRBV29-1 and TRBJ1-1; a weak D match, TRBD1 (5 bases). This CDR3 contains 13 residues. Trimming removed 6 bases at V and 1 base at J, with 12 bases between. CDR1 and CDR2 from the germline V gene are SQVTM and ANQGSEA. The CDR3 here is CSVQKGENTEAFF. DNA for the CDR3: TGCAGCGTCCAAAAAGGGGAGAACACTGAAGCTTTCTTT.

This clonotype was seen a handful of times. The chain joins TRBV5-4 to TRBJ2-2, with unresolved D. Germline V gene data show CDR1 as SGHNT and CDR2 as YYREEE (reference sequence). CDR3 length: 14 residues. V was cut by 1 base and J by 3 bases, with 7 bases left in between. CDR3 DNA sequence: TGTGCCAGCAGCTTGAGTTCCCACACCGGGGAGCTGTTTTTT. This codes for CASSLSSHTGELFF. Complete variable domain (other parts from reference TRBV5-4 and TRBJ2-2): ETGVTQSPTHLIKTRGQQVTLRCSSQSGHNTVSWYQQALGQGPQFIFQYYREEENGRGNFPPRFSGLQFPNYSSELNVNALELDDSALYLCASSLSSHTGELFFGEGSRLTVL.

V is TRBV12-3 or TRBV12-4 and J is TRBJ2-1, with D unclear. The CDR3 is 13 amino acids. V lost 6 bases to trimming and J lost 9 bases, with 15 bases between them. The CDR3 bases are TGTGCCAGCAGCGCCGGAGCCTTGGCTGAGCAGTTCTTC. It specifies CASSAGALAEQFF.

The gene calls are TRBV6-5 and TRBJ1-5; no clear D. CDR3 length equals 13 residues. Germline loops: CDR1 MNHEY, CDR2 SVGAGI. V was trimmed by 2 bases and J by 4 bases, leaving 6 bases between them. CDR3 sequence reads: CASSYPGNQPQHF. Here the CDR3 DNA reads TGTGCCAGCAGTTACCCCGGGAATCAGCCCCAGCATTTT.

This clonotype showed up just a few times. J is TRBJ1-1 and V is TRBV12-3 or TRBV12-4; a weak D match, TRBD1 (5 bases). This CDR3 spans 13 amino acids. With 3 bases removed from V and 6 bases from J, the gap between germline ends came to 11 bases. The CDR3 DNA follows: TGTGCCAGCAGTTTTAGGGGTCGGGCTGAAGCTTTCTTT. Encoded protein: CASSFRGRAEAFF.

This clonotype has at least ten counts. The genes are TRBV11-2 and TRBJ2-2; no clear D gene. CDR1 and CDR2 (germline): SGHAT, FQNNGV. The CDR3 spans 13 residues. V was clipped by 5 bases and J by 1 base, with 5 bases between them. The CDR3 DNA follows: TGTGCCAGCAGCCGACTGAACACCGGGGAGCTGTTTTTT. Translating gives CASSRLNTGELFF.

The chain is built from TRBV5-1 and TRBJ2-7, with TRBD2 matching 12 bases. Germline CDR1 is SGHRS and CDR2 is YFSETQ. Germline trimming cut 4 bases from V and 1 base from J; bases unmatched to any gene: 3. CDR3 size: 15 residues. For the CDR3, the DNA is TGCGCCAGCAGCATAGGACTAGCGGGATCCTACGAGCAGTACTTC. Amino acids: CASSIGLAGSYEQYF.

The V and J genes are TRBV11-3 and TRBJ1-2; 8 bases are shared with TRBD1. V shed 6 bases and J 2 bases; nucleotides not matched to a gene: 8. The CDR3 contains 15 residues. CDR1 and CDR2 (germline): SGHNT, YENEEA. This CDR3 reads CASRRSQGGNYGYTF. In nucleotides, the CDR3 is TGTGCCAGCAGACGTTCACAGGGGGGGAACTATGGCTACACCTTC.

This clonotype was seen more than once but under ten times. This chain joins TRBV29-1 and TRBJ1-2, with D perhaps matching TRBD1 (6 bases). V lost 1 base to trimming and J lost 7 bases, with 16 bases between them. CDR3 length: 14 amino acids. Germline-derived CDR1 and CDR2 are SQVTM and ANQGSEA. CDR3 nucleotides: TGCAGCGTTGAAGCCCTTCCACAGGGCTCTGGCTACACCTTC. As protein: CSVEALPQGSGYTF.

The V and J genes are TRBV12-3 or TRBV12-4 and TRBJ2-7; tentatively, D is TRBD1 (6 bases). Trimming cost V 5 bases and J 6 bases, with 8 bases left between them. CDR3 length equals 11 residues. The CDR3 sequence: CASSQGLEQYF. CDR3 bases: TGTGCCAGCAGTCAGGGGCTCGAGCAGTACTTC.

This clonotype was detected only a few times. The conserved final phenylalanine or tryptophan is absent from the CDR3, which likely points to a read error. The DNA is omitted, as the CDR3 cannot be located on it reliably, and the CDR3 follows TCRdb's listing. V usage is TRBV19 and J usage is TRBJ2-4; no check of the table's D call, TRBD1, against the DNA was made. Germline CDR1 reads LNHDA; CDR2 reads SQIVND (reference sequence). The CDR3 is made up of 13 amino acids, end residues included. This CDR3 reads CASRHADRGPIVV.